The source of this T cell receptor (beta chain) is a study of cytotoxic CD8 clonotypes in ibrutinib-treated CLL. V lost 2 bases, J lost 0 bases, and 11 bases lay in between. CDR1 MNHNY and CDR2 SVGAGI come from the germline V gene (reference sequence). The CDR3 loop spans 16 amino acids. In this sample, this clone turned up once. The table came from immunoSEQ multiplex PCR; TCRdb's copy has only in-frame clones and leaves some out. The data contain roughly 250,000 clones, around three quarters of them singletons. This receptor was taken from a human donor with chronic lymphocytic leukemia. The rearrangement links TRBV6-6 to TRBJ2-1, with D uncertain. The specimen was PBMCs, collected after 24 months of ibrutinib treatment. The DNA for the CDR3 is TGTGCCAGCAGTTACAAGACTTTTAGCTCCTACAATGAGCAGTTCTTC. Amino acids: CASSYKTFSSYNEQFF.